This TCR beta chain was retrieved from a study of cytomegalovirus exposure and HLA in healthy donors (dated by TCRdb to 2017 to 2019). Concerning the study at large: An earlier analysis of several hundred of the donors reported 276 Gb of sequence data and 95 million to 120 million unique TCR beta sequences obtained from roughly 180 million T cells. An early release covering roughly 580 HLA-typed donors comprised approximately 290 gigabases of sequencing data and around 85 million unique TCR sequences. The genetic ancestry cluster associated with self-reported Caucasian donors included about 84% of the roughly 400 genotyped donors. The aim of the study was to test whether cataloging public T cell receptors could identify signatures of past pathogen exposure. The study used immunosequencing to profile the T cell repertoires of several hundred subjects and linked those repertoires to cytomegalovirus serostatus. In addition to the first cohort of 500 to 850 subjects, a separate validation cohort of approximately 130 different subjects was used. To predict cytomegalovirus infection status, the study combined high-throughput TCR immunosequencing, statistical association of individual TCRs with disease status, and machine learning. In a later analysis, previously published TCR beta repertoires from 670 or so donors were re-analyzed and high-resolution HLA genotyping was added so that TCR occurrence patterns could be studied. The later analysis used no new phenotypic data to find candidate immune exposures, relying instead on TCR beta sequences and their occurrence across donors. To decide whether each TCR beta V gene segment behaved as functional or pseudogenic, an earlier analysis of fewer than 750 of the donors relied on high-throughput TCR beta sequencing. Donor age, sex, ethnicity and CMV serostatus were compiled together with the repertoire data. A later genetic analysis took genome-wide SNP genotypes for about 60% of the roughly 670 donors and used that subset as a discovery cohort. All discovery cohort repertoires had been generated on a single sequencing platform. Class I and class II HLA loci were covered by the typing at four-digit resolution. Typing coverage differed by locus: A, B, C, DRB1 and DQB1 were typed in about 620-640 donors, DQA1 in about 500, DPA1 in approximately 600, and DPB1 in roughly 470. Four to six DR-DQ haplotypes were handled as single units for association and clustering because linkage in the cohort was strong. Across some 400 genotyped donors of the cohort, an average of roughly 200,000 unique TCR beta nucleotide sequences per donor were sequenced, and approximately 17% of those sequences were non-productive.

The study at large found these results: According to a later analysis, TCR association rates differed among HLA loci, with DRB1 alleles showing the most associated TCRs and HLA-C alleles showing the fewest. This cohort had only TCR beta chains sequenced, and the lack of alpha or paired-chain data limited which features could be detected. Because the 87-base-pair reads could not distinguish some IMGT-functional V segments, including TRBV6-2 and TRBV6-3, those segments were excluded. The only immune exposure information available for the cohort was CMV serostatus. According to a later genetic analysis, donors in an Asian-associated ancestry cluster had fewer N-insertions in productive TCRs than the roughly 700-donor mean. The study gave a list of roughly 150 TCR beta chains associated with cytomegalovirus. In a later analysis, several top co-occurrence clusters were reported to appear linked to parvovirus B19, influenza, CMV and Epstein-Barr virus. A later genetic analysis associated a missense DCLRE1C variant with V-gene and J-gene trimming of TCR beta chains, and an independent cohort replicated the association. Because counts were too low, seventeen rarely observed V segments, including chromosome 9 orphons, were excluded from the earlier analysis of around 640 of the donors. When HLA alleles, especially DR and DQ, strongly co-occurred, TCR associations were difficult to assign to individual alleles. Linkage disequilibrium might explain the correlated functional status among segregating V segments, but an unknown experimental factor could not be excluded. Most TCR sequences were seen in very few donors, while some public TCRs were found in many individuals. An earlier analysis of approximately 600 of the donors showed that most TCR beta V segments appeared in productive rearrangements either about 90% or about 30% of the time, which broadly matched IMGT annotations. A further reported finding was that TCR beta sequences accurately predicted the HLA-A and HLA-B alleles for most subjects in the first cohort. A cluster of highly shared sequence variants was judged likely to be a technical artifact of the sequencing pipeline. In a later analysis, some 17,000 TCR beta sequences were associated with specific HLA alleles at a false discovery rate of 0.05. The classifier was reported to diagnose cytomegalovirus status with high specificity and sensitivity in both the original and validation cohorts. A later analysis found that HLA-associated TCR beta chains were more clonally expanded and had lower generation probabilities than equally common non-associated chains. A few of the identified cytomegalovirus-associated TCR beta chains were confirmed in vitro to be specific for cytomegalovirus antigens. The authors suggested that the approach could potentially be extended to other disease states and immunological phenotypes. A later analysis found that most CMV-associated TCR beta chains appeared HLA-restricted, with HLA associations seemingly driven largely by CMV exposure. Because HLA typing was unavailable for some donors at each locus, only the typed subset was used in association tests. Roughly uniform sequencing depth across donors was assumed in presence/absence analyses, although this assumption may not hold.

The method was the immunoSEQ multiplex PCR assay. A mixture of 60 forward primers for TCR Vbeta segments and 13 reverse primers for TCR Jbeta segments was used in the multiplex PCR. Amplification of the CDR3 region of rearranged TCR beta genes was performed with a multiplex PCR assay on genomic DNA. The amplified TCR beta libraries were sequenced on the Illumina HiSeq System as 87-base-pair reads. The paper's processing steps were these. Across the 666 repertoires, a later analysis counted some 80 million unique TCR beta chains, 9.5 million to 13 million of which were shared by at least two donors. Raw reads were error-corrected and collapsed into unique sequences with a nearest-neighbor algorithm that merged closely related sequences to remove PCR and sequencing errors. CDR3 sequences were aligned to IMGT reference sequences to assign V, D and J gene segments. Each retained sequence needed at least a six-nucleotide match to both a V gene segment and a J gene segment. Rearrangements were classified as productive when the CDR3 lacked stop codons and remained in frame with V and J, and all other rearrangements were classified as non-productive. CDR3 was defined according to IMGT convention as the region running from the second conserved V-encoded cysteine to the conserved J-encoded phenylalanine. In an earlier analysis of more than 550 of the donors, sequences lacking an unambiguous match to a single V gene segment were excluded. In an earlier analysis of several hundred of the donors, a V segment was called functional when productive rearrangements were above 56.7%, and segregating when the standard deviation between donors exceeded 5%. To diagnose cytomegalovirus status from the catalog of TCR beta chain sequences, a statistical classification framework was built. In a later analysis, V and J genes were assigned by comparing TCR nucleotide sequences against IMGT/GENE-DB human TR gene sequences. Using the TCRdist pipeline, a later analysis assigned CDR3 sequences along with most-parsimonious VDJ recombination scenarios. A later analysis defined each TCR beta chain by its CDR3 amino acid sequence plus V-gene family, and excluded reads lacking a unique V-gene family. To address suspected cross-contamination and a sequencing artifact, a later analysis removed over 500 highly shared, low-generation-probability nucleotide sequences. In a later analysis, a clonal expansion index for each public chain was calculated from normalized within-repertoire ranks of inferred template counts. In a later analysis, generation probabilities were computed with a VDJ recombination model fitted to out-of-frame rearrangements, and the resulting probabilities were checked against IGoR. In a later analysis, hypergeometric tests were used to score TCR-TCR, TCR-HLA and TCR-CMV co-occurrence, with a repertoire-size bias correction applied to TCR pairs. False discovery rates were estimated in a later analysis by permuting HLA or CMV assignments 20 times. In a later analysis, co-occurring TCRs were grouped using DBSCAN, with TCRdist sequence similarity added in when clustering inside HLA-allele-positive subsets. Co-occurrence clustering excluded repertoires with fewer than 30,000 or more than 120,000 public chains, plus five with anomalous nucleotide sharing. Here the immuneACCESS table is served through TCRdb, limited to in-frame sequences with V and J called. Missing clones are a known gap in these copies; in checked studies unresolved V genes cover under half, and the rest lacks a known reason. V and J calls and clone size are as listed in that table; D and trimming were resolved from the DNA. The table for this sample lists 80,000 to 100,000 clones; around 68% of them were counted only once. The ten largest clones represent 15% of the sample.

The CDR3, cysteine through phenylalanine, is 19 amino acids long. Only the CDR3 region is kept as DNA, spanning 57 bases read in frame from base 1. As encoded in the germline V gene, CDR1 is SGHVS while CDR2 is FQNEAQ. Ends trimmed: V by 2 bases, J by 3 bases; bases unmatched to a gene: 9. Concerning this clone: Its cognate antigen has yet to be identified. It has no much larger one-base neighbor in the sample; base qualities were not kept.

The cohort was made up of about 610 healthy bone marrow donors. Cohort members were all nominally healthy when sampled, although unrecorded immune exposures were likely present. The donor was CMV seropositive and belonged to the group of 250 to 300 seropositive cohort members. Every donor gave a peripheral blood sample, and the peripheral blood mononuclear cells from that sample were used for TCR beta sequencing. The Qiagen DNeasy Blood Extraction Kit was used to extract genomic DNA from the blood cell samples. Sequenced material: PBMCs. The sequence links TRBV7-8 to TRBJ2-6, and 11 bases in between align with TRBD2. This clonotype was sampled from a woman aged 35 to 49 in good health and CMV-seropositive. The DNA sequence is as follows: TGTGCCAGCAGCTTAAGGGTTAGCGGGAGGGCAAGTGGGGCCAACGTCCTGACTTTC. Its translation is CASSLRVSGRASGANVLTF. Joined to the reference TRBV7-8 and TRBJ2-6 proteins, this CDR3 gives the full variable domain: GAGVSQSPRYKVAKRGQDVALRCDPISGHVSLFWYQQALGQGPEFLTYFQNEAQLDKSGLPSDRFFAERPEGSVSTLKIQRTQQEDSAVYLCASSLRVSGRASGANVLTFGAGSRLTVL.